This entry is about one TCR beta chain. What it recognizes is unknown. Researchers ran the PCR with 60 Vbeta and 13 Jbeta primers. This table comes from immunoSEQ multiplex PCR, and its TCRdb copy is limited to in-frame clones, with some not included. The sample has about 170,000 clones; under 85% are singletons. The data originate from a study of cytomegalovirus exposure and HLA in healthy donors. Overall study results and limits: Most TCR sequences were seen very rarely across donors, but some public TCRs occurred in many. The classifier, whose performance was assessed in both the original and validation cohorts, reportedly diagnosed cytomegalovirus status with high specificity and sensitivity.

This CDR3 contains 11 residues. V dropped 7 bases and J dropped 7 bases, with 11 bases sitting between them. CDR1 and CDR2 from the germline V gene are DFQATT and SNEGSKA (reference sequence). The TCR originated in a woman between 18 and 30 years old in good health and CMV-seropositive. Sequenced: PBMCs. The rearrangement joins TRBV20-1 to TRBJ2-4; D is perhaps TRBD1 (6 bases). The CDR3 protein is CSVNRANIQYF. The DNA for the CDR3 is TGCAGTGTCAACAGGGCCAACATTCAGTACTTC.